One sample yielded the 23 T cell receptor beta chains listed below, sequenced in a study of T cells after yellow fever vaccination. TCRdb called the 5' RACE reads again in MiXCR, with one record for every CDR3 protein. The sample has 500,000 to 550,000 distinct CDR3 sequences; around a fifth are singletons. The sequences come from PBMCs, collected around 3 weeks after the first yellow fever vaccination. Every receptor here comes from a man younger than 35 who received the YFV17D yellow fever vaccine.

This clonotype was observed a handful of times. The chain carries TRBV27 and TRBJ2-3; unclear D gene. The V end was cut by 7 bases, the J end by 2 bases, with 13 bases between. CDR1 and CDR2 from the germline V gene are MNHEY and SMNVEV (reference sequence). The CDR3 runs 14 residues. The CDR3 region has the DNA TGTGCCAGCATCGGCCCAGCTTTCACAGATACGCAGTATTTT. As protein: CASIGPAFTDTQYF.

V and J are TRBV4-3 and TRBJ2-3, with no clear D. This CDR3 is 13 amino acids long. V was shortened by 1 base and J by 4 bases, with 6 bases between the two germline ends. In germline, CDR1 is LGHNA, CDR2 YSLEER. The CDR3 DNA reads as TGCGCCAGCAGCCAAGTCCGCCCAGATACGCAGTATTTT. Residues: CASSQVRPDTQYF.

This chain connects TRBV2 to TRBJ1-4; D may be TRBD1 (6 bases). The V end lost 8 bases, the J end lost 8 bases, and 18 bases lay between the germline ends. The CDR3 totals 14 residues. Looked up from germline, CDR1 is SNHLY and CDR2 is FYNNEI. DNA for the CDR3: TGTGCCAGCGGGGGGGGCACCAGAGAGGAAAAACTGTTTTTT. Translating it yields CASGGGTREEKLFF.

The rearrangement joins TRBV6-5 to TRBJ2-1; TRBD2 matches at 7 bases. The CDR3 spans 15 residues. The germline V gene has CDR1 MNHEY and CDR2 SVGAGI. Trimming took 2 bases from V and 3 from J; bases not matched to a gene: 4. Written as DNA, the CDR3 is TGTGCCAGCAGTTACGTGAGCGGGGACTACAATGAGCAGTTCTTC. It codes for CASSYVSGDYNEQFF.

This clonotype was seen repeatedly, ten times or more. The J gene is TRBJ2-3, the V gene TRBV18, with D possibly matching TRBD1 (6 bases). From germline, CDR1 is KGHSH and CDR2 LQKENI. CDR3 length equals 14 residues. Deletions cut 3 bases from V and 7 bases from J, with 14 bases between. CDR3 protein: CASSPRQGLNTQYF. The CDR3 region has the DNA TGTGCCAGCTCACCCCGGCAGGGGTTGAATACGCAGTATTTT.

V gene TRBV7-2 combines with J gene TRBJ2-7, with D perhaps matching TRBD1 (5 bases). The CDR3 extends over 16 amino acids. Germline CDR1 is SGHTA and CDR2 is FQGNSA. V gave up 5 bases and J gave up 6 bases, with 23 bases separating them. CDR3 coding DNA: TGTGCCAGCAGCCCAGAACGCCCCTCAGGGTCGGGCGAGCAGTACTTC. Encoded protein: CASSPERPSGSGEQYF.

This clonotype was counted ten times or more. The CDR3 is CSASGTGTDTQYF. The CDR3 bases are TGCAGTGCTAGTGGGACGGGCACAGATACGCAGTATTTT. The chain recombines TRBV20-1 with TRBJ2-3; TRBD1 or TRBD2 may be the D gene (5 bases each). Germline assignment: CDR1 DFQATT and CDR2 SNEGSKA (reference sequence). V was shortened by 3 bases and J by 1 base, with 8 bases between the two germline ends. The CDR3 is 13 residues long.

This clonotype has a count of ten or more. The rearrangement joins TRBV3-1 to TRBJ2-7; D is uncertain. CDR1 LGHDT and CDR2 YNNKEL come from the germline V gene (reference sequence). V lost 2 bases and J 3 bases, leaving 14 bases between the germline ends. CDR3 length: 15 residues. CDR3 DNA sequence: TGTGCCAGCAGCCAAACCCTTTCAACCGTCTACGAGCAGTACTTC. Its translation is CASSQTLSTVYEQYF.

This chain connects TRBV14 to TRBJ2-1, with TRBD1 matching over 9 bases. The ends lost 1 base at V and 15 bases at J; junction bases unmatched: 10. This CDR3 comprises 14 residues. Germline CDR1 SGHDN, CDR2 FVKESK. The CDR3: CASSQAGTGTHGFF. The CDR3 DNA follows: TGTGCCAGCAGCCAAGCCGGGACAGGGACCCATGGGTTCTTC.

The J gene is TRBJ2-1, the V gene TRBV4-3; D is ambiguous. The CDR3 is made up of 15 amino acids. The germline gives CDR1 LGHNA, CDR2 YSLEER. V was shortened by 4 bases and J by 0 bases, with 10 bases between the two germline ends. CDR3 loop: CASSRDLPSYNEQFF. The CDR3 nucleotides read TGCGCCAGCAGCCGTGACTTGCCCTCCTACAATGAGCAGTTCTTC.

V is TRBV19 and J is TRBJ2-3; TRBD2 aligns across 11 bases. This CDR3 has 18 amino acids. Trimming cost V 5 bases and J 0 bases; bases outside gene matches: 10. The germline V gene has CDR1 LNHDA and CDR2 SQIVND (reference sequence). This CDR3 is CASSLAPTSGGSTDTQYF. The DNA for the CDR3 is TGTGCCAGTAGTTTGGCCCCTACTAGCGGGGGCAGCACAGATACGCAGTATTTT.

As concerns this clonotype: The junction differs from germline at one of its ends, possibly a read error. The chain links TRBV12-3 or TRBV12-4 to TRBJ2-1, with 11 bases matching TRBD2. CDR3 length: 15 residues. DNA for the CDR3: TGTGCCAGCAGGTTAGCGGGGGGGCTGTACAATGAGCAGTTCTTC. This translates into CASRLAGGLYNEQFF.

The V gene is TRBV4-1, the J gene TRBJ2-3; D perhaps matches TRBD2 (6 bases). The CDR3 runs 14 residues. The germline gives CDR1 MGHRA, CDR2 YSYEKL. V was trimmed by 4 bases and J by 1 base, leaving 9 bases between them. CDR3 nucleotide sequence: TGCGCCAGCAGCCCGCGGGGAGGCACAGATACGCAGTATTTT. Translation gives CASSPRGGTDTQYF.

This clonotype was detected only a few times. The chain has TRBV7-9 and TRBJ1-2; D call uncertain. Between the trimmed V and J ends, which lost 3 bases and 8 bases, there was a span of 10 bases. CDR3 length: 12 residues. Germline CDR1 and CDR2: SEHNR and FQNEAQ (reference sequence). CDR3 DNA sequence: TGTGCCAGCAGCTTGGCCCTTGAGGGCTACACCTTC. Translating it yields CASSLALEGYTF. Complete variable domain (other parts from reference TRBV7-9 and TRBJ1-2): DTGVSQNPRHKITKRGQNVTFRCDPISEHNRLYWYRQTLGQGPEFLTYFQNEAQLEKSRLLSDRFSAERPKGSFSTLEIQRTEQGDSAMYLCASSLALEGYTFGSGTRLTVV.

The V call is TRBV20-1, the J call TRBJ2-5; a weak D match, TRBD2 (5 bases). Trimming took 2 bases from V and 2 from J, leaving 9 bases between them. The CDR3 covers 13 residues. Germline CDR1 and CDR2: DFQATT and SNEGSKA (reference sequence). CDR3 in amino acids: CSARLAVQETQYF. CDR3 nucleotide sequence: TGCAGTGCTAGACTAGCCGTACAAGAGACCCAGTACTTC.

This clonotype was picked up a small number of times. CDR3 coding DNA: TGTGCCAGCAGCTTCCATCGCGGGGGAATAGAGACCCAGTACTTC. The encoded protein is CASSFHRGGIETQYF. J is TRBJ2-5 and V is TRBV7-2; 7 nucleotides match TRBD2. The ends lost 3 bases at V and 4 bases at J; junction bases unmatched: 8. This CDR3 has 15 amino acids. The germline V gene has CDR1 SGHTA and CDR2 FQGNSA.

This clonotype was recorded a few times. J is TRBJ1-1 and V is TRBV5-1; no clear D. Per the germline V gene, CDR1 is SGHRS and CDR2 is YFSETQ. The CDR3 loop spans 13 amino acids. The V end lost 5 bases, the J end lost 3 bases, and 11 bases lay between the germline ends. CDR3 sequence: CASSHNGYTEAFF. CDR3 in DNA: TGCGCCAGCAGTCATAACGGGTACACTGAAGCTTTCTTT.

In DNA form, the CDR3 reads TGTGCCAGCAGTTACCTCGCGGCGTCCTCTGGGGGGACCCAGTACTTC. Translating it yields CASSYLAASSGGTQYF. The chain combines TRBV6-5 with TRBJ2-5, with D tentatively TRBD1 or TRBD2 (5 bases each). The length of the CDR3 is 16 residues. Germline CDR1 reads MNHEY; CDR2 reads SVGAGI. Trimming pared 2 bases from V and 7 bases from J, leaving 20 bases between.

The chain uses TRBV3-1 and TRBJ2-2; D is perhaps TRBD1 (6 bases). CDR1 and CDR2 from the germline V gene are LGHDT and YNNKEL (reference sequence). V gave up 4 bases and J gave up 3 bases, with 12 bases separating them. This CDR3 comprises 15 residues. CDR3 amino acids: CASSPRQAYTGELFF. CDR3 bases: TGTGCCAGCAGCCCCCGACAGGCCTACACCGGGGAGCTGTTTTTT.

The CDR3 sequence is CATSARQGGQPQHF. The CDR3 region has the DNA TGTGCCACCAGTGCCCGACAGGGTGGACAGCCCCAGCATTTT. This chain uses TRBV24-1 with TRBJ1-5; 7 bases are shared with TRBD1. Germline CDR1 and CDR2: KGHDR and SFDVKD. Losses at the gene ends were 5 bases for V and 7 bases for J; bases not matched to a gene: 7. This CDR3 contains 14 residues.

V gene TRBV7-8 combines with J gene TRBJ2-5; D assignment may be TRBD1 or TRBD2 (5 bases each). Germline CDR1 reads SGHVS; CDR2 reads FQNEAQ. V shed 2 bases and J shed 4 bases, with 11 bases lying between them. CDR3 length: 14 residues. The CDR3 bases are TGTGCCAGCAGCTTACAGGGACGTGCAGAGACCCAGTACTTC. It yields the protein CASSLQGRAETQYF.

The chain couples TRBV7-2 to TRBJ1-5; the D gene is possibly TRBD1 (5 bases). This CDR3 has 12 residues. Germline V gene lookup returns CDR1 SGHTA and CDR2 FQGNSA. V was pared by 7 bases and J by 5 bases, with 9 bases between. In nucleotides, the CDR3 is TGTGCCAGCACCCGGGGGGATCAGCCCCAGCATTTT. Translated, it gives CASTRGDQPQHF.

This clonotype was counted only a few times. The CDR3 loop is CSAIPRSRPSLYNEQFF. CDR3 DNA sequence: TGCAGTGCTATCCCCCGATCCCGTCCCTCCTTATACAATGAGCAGTTCTTC. This chain connects TRBV20-1 to TRBJ2-1; D is ambiguous. Germline loops: CDR1 DFQATT, CDR2 SNEGSKA (reference sequence). This CDR3 region has 17 residues. V lost 4 bases and J lost 4, with 23 bases in between.